The clone carrying this T cell receptor (beta chain) was detected a few times. The antigen remains undetermined. Trimming took 3 bases from V and 2 from J, leaving 10 bases between them. This CDR3 has 15 amino acids. Germline V gives CDR1 SNHLY, CDR2 FYNNEI. The sample comes from a study of beta chain features in type 1 diabetes. Study summary: The study examined roughly 110,000,000 sorted cells across all samples. Study-wide findings and caveats: No resolution was reached here on whether HLA type influences TCRB rearrangement.

Expressed TCRB transcripts were sequenced after all isolated RNA was converted to cDNA. Assay: immunoSEQ multiplex PCR; the TCRdb copy retains only in-frame clones and omits some. Among fewer than 650,000 clones listed, 15% to 19% were seen once. Input material: naive CD4+ T cells from blood. This rearrangement joins TRBV2 to TRBJ1-4; maybe TRBD1 (5 bases). The sequence was collected from a man younger than 35 in good health. CDR3 coding DNA: TGTGCCAGCAGTGATGAGGGACTGACTAATGAAAAACTGTTTTTT. Its translation: CASSDEGLTNEKLFF.